These 28 T cell receptor beta chains were sequenced from one sample in a study of T-cell memory formation after mild COVID-19. Each CDR3 protein is one row after TCRdb ran MiXCR on the 5' RACE reads. The sample has around 440,000 distinct CDR3 sequences, 18% seen once. Sequenced input: PBMCs or a T cell subset sorted from them (not recorded which). These receptors were collected from an adult woman who had mild COVID-19 (a few samples of this study predate the infection). Cell type and time point are not known.

The chain is built from TRBV5-1 and TRBJ2-5; D is ambiguous. Trimming removed 5 bases at V and 1 base at J, with 9 bases between. Germline CDR1 reads SGHRS; CDR2 reads YFSETQ. The CDR3 spans 13 residues. This CDR3 reads CASRATSQETQYF. CDR3 bases: TGCGCCAGCAGGGCTACTTCCCAAGAGACCCAGTACTTC.

This sequence joins TRBV24-1 and TRBJ2-5, with TRBD1 identical over 8 bases. The V segment lost 0 bases and the J segment 5 bases; nucleotides outside the gene matches: 4. Looked up from germline, CDR1 is KGHDR and CDR2 is SFDVKD. The CDR3 consists of 15 residues. CDR3 protein: CATSDLGTGGETQYF. In DNA, the CDR3 is TGTGCCACCAGTGATTTGGGGACAGGCGGGGAGACCCAGTACTTC.

The J gene is TRBJ2-1, the V gene TRBV7-2; 10 bases fit TRBD2. Per germline, CDR1 SGHTA and CDR2 FQGNSA. V shed 1 base, J shed 0 bases, and the junction held 9 bases outside the gene matches. The CDR3 covers 19 residues. In DNA form, the CDR3 reads TGTGCCAGCAGCTTAGAACTAGCGGGGAGACTAAGCTCCTACAATGAGCAGTTCTTC. Its translation is CASSLELAGRLSSYNEQFF.

The chain links TRBV18 to TRBJ1-2; D is unclear. This CDR3 contains 15 residues. V was cut by 3 bases and J by 0 bases, with 11 bases left in between. CDR1 and CDR2 (germline): KGHSH, LQKENI. CDR3 residues: CASSPAGWANYGYTF. DNA of the CDR3: TGTGCCAGCTCACCGGCAGGTTGGGCTAACTATGGCTACACCTTC.

The CDR3 protein is CASREGTGGPYGYTF. DNA of the CDR3: TGTGCCAGCAGAGAGGGGACAGGGGGCCCGTATGGCTACACCTTC. V usage is TRBV5-5 and J usage is TRBJ1-2; 12 nucleotides match TRBD1. The trim removed 5 bases at V and 5 bases at J, leaving 7 bases unmatched. This CDR3 comprises 15 residues. The germline V gene encodes CDR1 SGHKS and CDR2 YYEKEE (reference sequence). The full variable domain, with the rest looked up from reference TRBV5-5 and TRBJ1-2, is DAGVTQSPTHLIKTRGQQVTLRCSPISGHKSVSWYQQVLGQGPQFIFQYYEKEERGRGNFPDRFSARQFPNYSSELNVNALLLGDSALYLCASREGTGGPYGYTFGSGTRLTVV.

The chain is built from TRBV7-2 and TRBJ2-5, with 10 bases identical to TRBD1. The CDR3 has 15 amino acids. Unmatched junction bases numbered 4, after V lost 4 bases and J lost 2 bases. The germline V gene has CDR1 SGHTA and CDR2 FQGNSA. This CDR3 reads CASSWDRGGQETQYF. As DNA, the CDR3 is TGTGCCAGCAGCTGGGACAGGGGCGGGCAAGAGACCCAGTACTTC.

In DNA, the CDR3 is TGTGCCACCAGCAGAGATAGCGGCACCACAGATACGCAGTATTTT. Translating it yields CATSRDSGTTDTQYF. The V call is TRBV15, the J call TRBJ2-3, with D perhaps TRBD2 (6 bases). This CDR3 has 15 residues. V lost 0 bases to trimming and J lost 2 bases, with 9 bases between them. Germline-derived CDR1 and CDR2 are LNHNV and YYDKDF (reference sequence).

The chain is built from TRBV10-3 and TRBJ2-1; TRBD2 agrees at 9 bases. CDR1 and CDR2 (germline): ENHRY, SYGVKD. The junction had 5 bases not matched to a gene; V was cut back by 6 bases and J by 2 bases. CDR3 length: 15 residues. CDR3 coding DNA: TGTGCCATCAGCCCCCTAGCGGGGACCTACAATGAGCAGTTCTTC. Encoded protein: CAISPLAGTYNEQFF.

Only a few counts were recorded for this clonotype. The chain couples TRBV5-6 to TRBJ1-6; possibly TRBD1 for D (6 bases). The CDR3 sequence is 14 residues long. The V end was cut by 1 base, the J end by 8 bases, with 10 bases between. Germline values: CDR1 SGHDT, CDR2 YYEEEE. The CDR3 DNA sequence: TGTGCCAGCAGCTTGTTCAGGGGTGATTCACCCCTCCACTTT. Translated, it gives CASSLFRGDSPLHF.

This clonotype was counted only a few times. The V and J genes are TRBV19 and TRBJ1-2, with 8 bases aligning to TRBD1. V shed 8 bases, J shed 8 bases, and the junction held 7 bases outside the gene matches. CDR1 is LNHDA and CDR2 is SQIVND in the germline V gene (reference sequence). The CDR3 has 12 residues. The CDR3 spells CASRPGGGGYTF. The CDR3 bases are TGTGCCAGTCGCCCAGGGGGCGGCGGCTACACCTTC.

This clonotype was counted a single time. The chain has TRBV7-2 and TRBJ2-3; D unresolved. The CDR3 runs to 14 residues. Trimming took 5 bases from V and 0 from J, leaving 9 bases between them. Germline CDR1 and CDR2: SGHTA and FQGNSA. The CDR3, as DNA: TGTGCCAGCAGCCTGACCATGAGCACAGATACGCAGTATTTT. Translated: CASSLTMSTDTQYF.

In its sample, this clonotype was seen many times. The V gene is TRBV7-2, the J gene TRBJ1-5; TRBD1 aligns across 7 bases. The J segment lost 7 bases and the V segment lost 3 bases, leaving 9 bases of the junction unmatched. Germline assignment: CDR1 SGHTA and CDR2 FQGNSA. The CDR3 sequence is 15 residues long. The CDR3 here is CASSLGLGGIQPQHF. Written as DNA, the CDR3 is TGTGCCAGCAGCTTGGGGTTAGGGGGCATCCAGCCCCAGCATTTT. Supplemented by reference TRBV7-2 and TRBJ1-5, the full variable domain reads GAGVSQSPSNKVTEKGKDVELRCDPISGHTALYWYRQSLGQGLEFLIYFQGNSAPDKSGLPSDRFSAERTGGSVSTLTIQRTQQEDSAVYLCASSLGLGGIQPQHFGDGTRLSIL.

This clonotype has more than one count but fewer than ten. V usage is TRBV9 and J usage is TRBJ2-3; perhaps TRBD1 as D (6 bases). The length of the CDR3 is 14 residues. Per germline, CDR1 SGDLS and CDR2 YYNGEE. With 3 bases removed from V and 6 bases from J, the gap between germline ends came to 14 bases. CDR3 residues: CASSALRTGDTQYF. The CDR3 coding sequence is TGTGCCAGCAGCGCGTTAAGAACAGGGGATACGCAGTATTTT.

The table lists this clonotype with a few counts. The chain employs TRBV10-3 and TRBJ2-5; D is ambiguous. CDR1 is ENHRY, CDR2 SYGVKD, per germline. The CDR3 is made up of 15 amino acids. Trimming removed 4 bases at V and 2 bases at J, with 14 bases between. The CDR3 sequence is CAISASGSPQETQYF. DNA for the CDR3: TGTGCCATCAGTGCGTCCGGCAGTCCACAAGAGACCCAGTACTTC.

This clonotype was seen more than once but under ten times. The chain is built from TRBV20-1 and TRBJ1-4; 9 bases are a match to TRBD1. CDR1 is DFQATT and CDR2 is SNEGSKA in the germline V gene (reference sequence). This CDR3 has 17 amino acids. J lost 8 bases, V lost 3 bases, and 16 bases had no gene match. In DNA, the CDR3 is TGCAGTGCTAGGCCCCCTGCCCGGGACAGGGTGCAGGAAAAACTGTTTTTT. It specifies CSARPPARDRVQEKLFF.

CDR3 coding DNA: TGCGCCAGCAGCATTACTCCGGGGACTGAAGCTTTCTTT. It codes for CASSITPGTEAFF. J is TRBJ1-1 and V is TRBV5-1; D remains unclear. The CDR3 loop spans 13 amino acids. V lost 4 bases and J lost 5, with 12 bases in between. Germline CDR1 is SGHRS and CDR2 is YFSETQ.

This clonotype was recorded a few times. The V and J genes are TRBV5-1 and TRBJ2-2, with TRBD2 matching over 9 bases. The CDR3 has 16 residues. Germline CDR1 reads SGHRS; CDR2 reads YFSETQ. With 0 bases clipped from V and 6 bases from J, the junction kept 6 bases outside the gene matches. CDR3 nucleotides: TGCGCCAGCAGCTTGGCGGCTAGCGGGGTGGCCGGGGAGCTGTTTTTT. Its protein product is CASSLAASGVAGELFF.

The chain has TRBV20-1 and TRBJ2-3; D might be TRBD1 (7 bases). CDR1 and CDR2 from the germline V gene are DFQATT and SNEGSKA (reference sequence). This CDR3 is built from 17 residues. The ends were cut back, 1 base at V and 2 bases at J, with 19 bases in the middle. CDR3 sequence (DNA): TGCAGTGCTAGAGCGGCCGGGGGCAGGGGGATCACAGATACGCAGTATTTT. This sequence encodes CSARAAGGRGITDTQYF.

This clonotype has a handful of counts. The rearrangement joins TRBV19 to TRBJ2-7; D tentatively reads TRBD1 or TRBD2 (5 bases each). Germline-derived CDR1 and CDR2 are LNHDA and SQIVND (reference sequence). The CDR3 spans 15 residues. Trimming removed 5 bases from V and 4 bases from J, with 18 bases in between. CDR3: CASSLSGGRNYEQYF. CDR3 sequence (DNA): TGTGCCAGTAGTCTAAGTGGGGGAAGGAATTACGAGCAGTACTTC.

V and J are TRBV5-1 and TRBJ1-1; D unresolved. The CDR3 contains 15 residues. V was pared by 0 bases and J by 1 base, with 10 bases between. CDR1 SGHRS and CDR2 YFSETQ come from the germline V gene. The CDR3 region has the DNA TGCGCCAGCAGCTTGGGCCGGGTTGGGAACACTGAAGCTTTCTTT. Its protein is CASSLGRVGNTEAFF.

The genes are TRBV5-1 and TRBJ1-4; maybe TRBD1 (6 bases). V lost 4 bases to trimming and J lost 5 bases, with 9 bases between them. The CDR3 has 13 amino acids. Germline CDR1 SGHRS, CDR2 YFSETQ. CDR3 DNA: TGCGCCAGCAGCCGAGGACAGAATGAAAAACTGTTTTTT. Protein: CASSRGQNEKLFF.

This clonotype was seen only a few times. CDR3 residues: CASSSRIGRMNTEAFF. CDR3 bases: TGTGCCAGCAGTTCTCGAATAGGGCGGATGAACACTGAAGCTTTCTTT. The chain joins TRBV27 to TRBJ1-1, with unresolved D. The germline V and J ends were trimmed by 4 bases and 0 bases, with 15 bases remaining between them. CDR1 MNHEY and CDR2 SMNVEV come from the germline V gene (reference sequence). This CDR3 has 16 residues.

J is TRBJ2-2 and V is TRBV25-1; the D is unclear. The V gene's germline CDR1 is MGHDK and CDR2 SYGVNS. V was trimmed by 3 bases and J by 5 bases, leaving 13 bases between them. This CDR3 region has 15 residues. For the CDR3, the DNA is TGTGCCAGCAGTGAGCCCAAGTCCACAACCGGGGAGCTGTTTTTT. Amino acid sequence: CASSEPKSTTGELFF.

This sequence joins TRBV7-2 and TRBJ2-7, with unresolved D. V lost 3 bases and J lost 5, with 5 bases in between. CDR3 size: 11 residues. Per germline, CDR1 SGHTA and CDR2 FQGNSA. DNA of the CDR3: TGTGCCAGCAGCTTGCGCCACGAGCAGTACTTC. Translated, it gives CASSLRHEQYF.

In this sample, this clonotype turned up many times. The V gene is TRBV7-6, the J gene TRBJ2-1; D might be TRBD1 or TRBD2, each matching 5 bases. The CDR3 is 14 residues long. Per the germline V gene, CDR1 is SGHVS and CDR2 is FNYEAQ. Trimming took off 4 bases at V and 7 bases at J, with 14 bases between the two ends. The CDR3 is CASSSAGTRNEQFF. The DNA of the CDR3 is TGTGCCAGCAGCTCCGCCGGGACGCGAAATGAGCAGTTCTTC.

This clonotype was observed a few times. This rearrangement joins TRBV6-6 to TRBJ2-5; D perhaps matches TRBD2 (5 bases). Trimming cost V 5 bases and J 5 bases, with 9 bases left between them. The CDR3 extends over 12 amino acids. Per germline, CDR1 MNHNY and CDR2 SVGAGI (reference sequence). CDR3 residues: CASSPGVETQYF. The CDR3 nucleotides are TGTGCCAGCAGTCCCGGGGTCGAGACCCAGTACTTC.

This clonotype was seen only a few times. The CDR3 loop reads CASSVLAGDDEQYF. CDR3 nucleotides: TGTGCCAGCAGCGTCCTAGCGGGAGATGACGAGCAGTACTTC. The chain is built from TRBV11-2 and TRBJ2-7; 10 nucleotides line up with TRBD2. The CDR3 contains 14 residues. Germline lookup yields CDR1 SGHAT and CDR2 FQNNGV. Trimming cost V 5 bases and J 5 bases; bases outside gene matches: 6.

V is TRBV25-1 and J is TRBJ1-2, with D maybe TRBD1 (5 bases). The CDR3 has 15 amino acids. Per the germline V gene, CDR1 is MGHDK and CDR2 is SYGVNS. With 4 bases removed from V and 8 bases from J, the gap between germline ends came to 20 bases. The CDR3 bases are TGTGCCAGCAGTGCCGCGGGGGACCCCGTCCGGGGCTACACCTTC. Translation gives CASSAAGDPVRGYTF.